This is a list of T cell receptor beta chains from one sample in a study of OX40 agonist ivuxolimab in advanced cancers. Profiled with immunoSEQ multiplex PCR; TCRdb holds only in-frame clones, not every one. The sample lists some 86,000 clones, 90% occurring once. Sequencing used CD4+ or CD8+ T cells sorted from blood, obtained in a trial of the OX40 agonist ivuxolimab. These receptors were obtained from an adult with an advanced solid tumor such as melanoma, head and neck, liver or kidney cancer. Both conserved end residues are part of each CDR3. D genes are given only for firm matches. Size is stated for part of the rows, as once, few or many counts, or as a class when the clone is expanded.

cdr3_length j_call clone_size v_call d_call cdr3_nt cdr3_aa
14 TRBJ1-1 - TRBV6-1 - TGTGCCAGCAGTAGTCCAGGGAGTGGGACTGAAGCTTTCTTT CASSSPGSGTEAFF
16 TRBJ2-1 - TRBV7-2 TRBD2 TGTGCCAGCAGCTATCGAGCGGGGTGGTCCTACAATGAGCAGTTCTTC CASSYRAGWSYNEQFF
16 TRBJ2-1 - TRBV19 - TGTGCCAGTAGTATCTCTCAGGGGGGTTACTACAATGAGCAGTTCTTC CASSISQGGYYNEQFF
16 TRBJ1-4 - TRBV19 - TGTGCCAGTAGCCCGGACAGAAAAGGGCATAATGAAAAACTGTTTTTT CASSPDRKGHNEKLFF
14 TRBJ1-2 - TRBV5-4 - TGTGCCAGCAGCACCTACGAGGGAAACTATGGCTACACCTTC CASSTYEGNYGYTF
14 TRBJ2-1 - TRBV28 TRBD2 TGTGCCAGCAGCCTTAGCGGGGGGGCCGGTGAGCAGTTCTTC CASSLSGGAGEQFF
15 TRBJ1-1 - TRBV6-5 - TGTGCCAGCAGTCCCAAAATTCTTTGGAACACTGAAGCTTTCTTT CASSPKILWNTEAFF
15 TRBJ1-5 few TRBV11-2 TRBD1 TGTGCCAGCAGCTTGGACAGGGGCGGGAATCAGCCCCAGCATTTT CASSLDRGGNQPQHF
17 TRBJ2-3 - TRBV19 - TGTGCCAGTAGTATGACCCCCCCCGGCGGCCCCCCTCATACGCAGTATTTT CASSMTPPGGPPHTQYF
12 TRBJ2-5 - TRBV10-1 - TGCGCCAGCAGTGATTTTAAGGAACCTCAGTACTTC CASSDFKEPQYF
15 TRBJ1-5 - TRBV2 TRBD1 TGTGCCAGCGTCCTCGGGACAGGAGGGAATCAGCCCCAGCATTTT CASVLGTGGNQPQHF
14 TRBJ1-2 - TRBV6-5 TRBD1 TGTGCCAGCAGAATGGGACAGACGATCTATGGCTACACCTTC CASRMGQTIYGYTF
16 TRBJ2-2 few TRBV1 - TGCACCAGCAGCCAAGTTAGCGGGGGACGGACCGGGGAGCTGTTTTTT CTSSQVSGGRTGELFF
14 TRBJ1-1 - TRBV6-1 - TGTGCCAGCAGTGATGGCCCAGTGAACACTGAAGCTTTCTTT CASSDGPVNTEAFF
14 TRBJ1-2 - TRBV6-6 - TGTGCCAGCAACAACTTCCTGGAAGGGTCAAGGTACACCTTC CASNNFLEGSRYTF
15 TRBJ1-2 few TRBV6-1 TRBD1 TGTGCCAGCAACCCTTCGACAGGGGGCTACTATGGCTACACCTTC CASNPSTGGYYGYTF
16 TRBJ1-2 - TRBV5-1 TRBD1 TGCGCCAGCAGCTTAAATGGTCAGGGGGATAACTATGGCTACACCTTC CASSLNGQGDNYGYTF
15 TRBJ1-1 - TRBV5-4 TRBD1 TGTGCCAGCAAAGGGGGCAGGGGGCCGAACACTGAAGCTTTCTTT CASKGGRGPNTEAFF
15 TRBJ2-1 - TRBV7-9 - TGTGCCAGCAGCCTCGGGACTGACGGCTACAATGAGCAGTTCTTC CASSLGTDGYNEQFF
16 TRBJ2-1 - TRBV6-1 - TGTGCCAGCAGTGAGGAGGACCGCACACCCTACAATGAGCAGTTCTTC CASSEEDRTPYNEQFF
13 TRBJ1-1 - TRBV2 - TGTGCCAGCAAAAAAACAGAGAACACTGAAGCTTTCTTT CASKKTENTEAFF
13 TRBJ2-3 once TRBV27 TRBD2 TGTGCCAGCAGTCCCGAGCGGGGAGATACGCAGTATTTT CASSPERGDTQYF
14 TRBJ1-2 - TRBV6-5 TRBD1 TGTGCCAGTTCGGACAGGGCGTTCGTTTATGGCTACACCTTC CASSDRAFVYGYTF